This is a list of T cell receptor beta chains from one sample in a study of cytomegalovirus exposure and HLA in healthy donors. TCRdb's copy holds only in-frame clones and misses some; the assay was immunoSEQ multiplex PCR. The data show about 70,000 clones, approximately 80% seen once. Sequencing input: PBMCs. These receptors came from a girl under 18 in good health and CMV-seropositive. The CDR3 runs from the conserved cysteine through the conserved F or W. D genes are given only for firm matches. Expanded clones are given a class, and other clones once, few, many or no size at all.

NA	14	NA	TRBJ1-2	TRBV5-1	TGCGCCAGCAGCTTGGCCGTCGGAGACTATGGCTACACCTTC	CASSLAVGDYGYTF
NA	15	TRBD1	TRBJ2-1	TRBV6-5	TGTGCCAGCAGTAGTGGATCCGGGACAGGGAATGAGCAGTTCTTC	CASSSGSGTGNEQFF
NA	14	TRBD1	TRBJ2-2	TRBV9	TGTGCCAGCAGCGCCGGACAGGGGGCCGGGGAGCTGTTTTTT	CASSAGQGAGELFF
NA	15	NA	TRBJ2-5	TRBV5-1	TGCGCCAGCAGGCAGGCGCCCACCCGCCAAGAGACCCAGTACTTC	CASRQAPTRQETQYF
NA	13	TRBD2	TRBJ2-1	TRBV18	TGTGCCAGCTCACCACTAGCGGGAGGGGAGCAGTTCTTC	CASSPLAGGEQFF
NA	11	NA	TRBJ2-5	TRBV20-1	TGCAGTGCTAATTCAGGGGAGACCCAGTACTTC	CSANSGETQYF
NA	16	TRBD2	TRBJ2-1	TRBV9	TGTGCCAGCAGCGTAATCCCCGGACTAGCGGGAGGAGAGCAGTTCTTC	CASSVIPGLAGGEQFF
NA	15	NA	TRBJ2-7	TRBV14	TGTGCCAGCAGCTCAGACCTCGACAATCGCCACGAGCAGTACTTC	CASSSDLDNRHEQYF
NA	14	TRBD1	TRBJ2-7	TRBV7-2	TGTGCCAGCAGCTTACACAGGGGGTTCGACGAGCAGTACTTC	CASSLHRGFDEQYF
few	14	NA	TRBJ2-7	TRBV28	TGTGCCAGCTATAAGGGGGGAGGGCCCTACGAGCAGTACTTC	CASYKGGGPYEQYF
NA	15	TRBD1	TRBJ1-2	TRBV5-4	TGTGCCAGCAGGGAACAGGGGGAAGGGGGGTATGGCTACACCTTC	CASREQGEGGYGYTF
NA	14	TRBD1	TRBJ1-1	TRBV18	TGTGCCAGCTCACTGGACAGGGGGAACACTGAAGCTTTCTTT	CASSLDRGNTEAFF
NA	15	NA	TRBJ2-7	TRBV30	TGTGCCTGGAGTGTACCTCTCCAGTGGAGCTACGAGCAGTACTTC	CAWSVPLQWSYEQYF
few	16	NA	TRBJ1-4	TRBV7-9	TGTGCCAGCAGCTTAGTAGTTCAGGCAACTAATGAAAAACTGTTTTTT	CASSLVVQATNEKLFF
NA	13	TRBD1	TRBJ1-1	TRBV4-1	TGCGCCAGCAGCCCGCGACAGGGGGAAGAAGCTTTCTTT	CASSPRQGEEAFF
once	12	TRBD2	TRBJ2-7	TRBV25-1	TGTGCCAGCAGTCCTGGACTAGCGGAGCAGTACTTC	CASSPGLAEQYF
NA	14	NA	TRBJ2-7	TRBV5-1	TGCGCCAGCAGCTTCGACAGCCTCTCCTACGAGCAGTACTTC	CASSFDSLSYEQYF
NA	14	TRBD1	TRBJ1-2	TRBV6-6	TGTGCCAGCAGCGACAGGGTACCTAACTATGGCTACACCTTC	CASSDRVPNYGYTF
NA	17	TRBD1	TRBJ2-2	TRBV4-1	TGCGCCAGCAGCCAAGAGGGGGGGGACAGGGTTACCGGGGAGCTGTTTTTT	CASSQEGGDRVTGELFF
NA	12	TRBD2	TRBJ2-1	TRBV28	TGTGCCAGCAGTTTAGGCGGGGGTGAGCAGTTCTTC	CASSLGGGEQFF
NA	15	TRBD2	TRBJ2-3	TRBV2	TGTGCCAGCAGTCTTAGCGGGCAAAGCACAGATACGCAGTATTTT	CASSLSGQSTDTQYF
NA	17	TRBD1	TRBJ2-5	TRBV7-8	TGTGCCAGCAGCCGATTCGTCGGGACAGGGGGCCAAGAGACCCAGTACTTC	CASSRFVGTGGQETQYF
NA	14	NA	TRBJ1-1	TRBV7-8	TGTGCCAGCAGCTTAGGACCCAGGGGAGCTGAAGCTTTCTTT	CASSLGPRGAEAFF
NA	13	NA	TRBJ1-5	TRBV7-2	TGTGCCAGCAGCTTGACGGGAACTCAGCCCCAGCATTTT	CASSLTGTQPQHF
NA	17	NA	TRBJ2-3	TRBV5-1	TGCGCCAGCAGGGACCAGAGGCTAGCGCGGGGTGGAGATACGCAGTATTTT	CASRDQRLARGGDTQYF
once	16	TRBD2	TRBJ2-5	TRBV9	TGTGCCAGCAGCGTAGGAGCGGGGGGGATGGGAGAGACCCAGTACTTC	CASSVGAGGMGETQYF
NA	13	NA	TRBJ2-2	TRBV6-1	TGTGCCAGCAGTGGACGGGACACCGGGGAGCTGTTTTTT	CASSGRDTGELFF
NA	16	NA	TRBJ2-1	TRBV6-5	TGTGCCAGCAGTTACTCGAATGCCAGGGGAGCGAATGAGCAGTTCTTC	CASSYSNARGANEQFF
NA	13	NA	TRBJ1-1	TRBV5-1	TGCGCCAGCAGTCAGGAACCGAACACTGAAGCTTTCTTT	CASSQEPNTEAFF
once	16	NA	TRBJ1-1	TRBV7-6	TGTGCCAGCAGCTTAGCTGTAGCCGCGATGAACACTGAAGCTTTCTTT	CASSLAVAAMNTEAFF
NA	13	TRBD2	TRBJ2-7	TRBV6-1	TGCGCCGGGGGAGGGAGAGGGTTTTACGAGCAGTACTTC	CAGGGRGFYEQYF
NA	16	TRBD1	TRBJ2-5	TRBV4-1	TGCGCCAGCAGCCAAAACCAGGGACAGGGCCAAGAGACCCAGTACTTC	CASSQNQGQGQETQYF
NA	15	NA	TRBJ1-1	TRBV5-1	TGCGCCAGCAGCTTGGATCGGGACATGAACACTGAAGCTTTCTTT	CASSLDRDMNTEAFF
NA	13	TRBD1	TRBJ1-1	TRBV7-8	TGTGCCAGCAGCCCGCTTAGGACAGGCGAAGCTTTCTTT	CASSPLRTGEAFF
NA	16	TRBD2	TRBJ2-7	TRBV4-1	TGCGCCAGCAGCCAACTAACGACTAGCGTTTCCTACGAGCAGTACTTC	CASSQLTTSVSYEQYF
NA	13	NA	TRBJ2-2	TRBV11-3	TGTGCCAGCAGCCTGAGATTCACCGGGGAGCTGTTTTTT	CASSLRFTGELFF
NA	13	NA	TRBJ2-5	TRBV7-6	TGTGCCAGCAGCTTACCGGGGGAAGAGACCCAGTACTTC	CASSLPGEETQYF
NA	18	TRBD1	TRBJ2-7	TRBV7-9	TGTGCCAGCAGCCCCCGGACAGGGGGAGGCGGAGCCGTATACGAGCAGTACTTC	CASSPRTGGGGAVYEQYF
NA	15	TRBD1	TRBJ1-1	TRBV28	TGTGCCAGCAACGCCCCGGGACAGCAGAACACTGAAGCTTTCTTT	CASNAPGQQNTEAFF
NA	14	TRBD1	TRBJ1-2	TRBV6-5	TGTGCCAGCAGTTACCTAGGGACAGGGGAAGGCTACACCTTC	CASSYLGTGEGYTF
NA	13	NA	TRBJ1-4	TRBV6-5	TGTGCCAGCAGTCGAGTGGCTAATGAAAAACTGTTTTTT	CASSRVANEKLFF
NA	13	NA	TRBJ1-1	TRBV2	TGTGCCAGCAACAGCGGACTGAACACTGAAGCTTTCTTT	CASNSGLNTEAFF
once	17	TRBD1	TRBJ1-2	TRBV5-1	TGCGCCAGCACACCCGCCCCAACAGGGGGAGGTAACTATGGCTACACCTTC	CASTPAPTGGGNYGYTF
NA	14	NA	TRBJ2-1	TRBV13	TGTGCCAGCAGACACGGGACTTCTCGGGATGAGCAGTTCTTC	CASRHGTSRDEQFF
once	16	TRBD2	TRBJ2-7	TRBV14	TGTGCCAGCAGCCCCGGACTAGCGGGCCTCTCCTACGAGCAGTACTTC	CASSPGLAGLSYEQYF
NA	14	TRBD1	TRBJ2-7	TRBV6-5	TGTGCCAGCAGAACCGGGACAGGGACCTACGAGCAGTACTTC	CASRTGTGTYEQYF